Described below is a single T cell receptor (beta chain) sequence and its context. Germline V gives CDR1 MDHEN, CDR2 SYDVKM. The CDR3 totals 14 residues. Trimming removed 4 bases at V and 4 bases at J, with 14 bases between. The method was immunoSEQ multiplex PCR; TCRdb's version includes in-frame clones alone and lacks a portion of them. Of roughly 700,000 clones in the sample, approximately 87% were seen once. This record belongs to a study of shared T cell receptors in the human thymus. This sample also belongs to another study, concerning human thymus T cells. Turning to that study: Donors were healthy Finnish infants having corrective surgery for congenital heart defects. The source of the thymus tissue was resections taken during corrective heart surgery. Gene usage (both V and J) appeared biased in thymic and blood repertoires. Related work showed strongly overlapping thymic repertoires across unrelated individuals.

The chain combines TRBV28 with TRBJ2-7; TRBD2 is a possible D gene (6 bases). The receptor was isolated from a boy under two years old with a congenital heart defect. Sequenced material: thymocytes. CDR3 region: CASSYLGGRYEQYF. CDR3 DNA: TGTGCCAGCAGTTACCTTGGGGGGAGGTACGAGCAGTACTTC.